The text below deals with one TCR beta chain. The antigen remains unidentified. The record originates from a study of T cell repertoires in cytomegalovirus infection. A single record per CDR3 protein comes from TCRdb applying MiXCR to the reads. The sample carries roughly 340,000 distinct CDR3 sequences, 25% to 35% recorded once. The germline CDR1 and CDR2 sequences are MNHNY and SVGAGI (reference sequence). The CDR3 covers 14 residues. V lost 5 bases and J lost 7; bases outside the gene matches: 4. The chain carries TRBV6-6 and TRBJ1-5; 11 positions match TRBD1. The sample consisted of cultured PBMCs, taken from culture after CMV antigen stimulation. The sequence was obtained from a human donor in good health (CMV status not recorded). Some clones in this sample may be carry-over from other donors' samples. DNA of the CDR3: TGTGCCAGCAGTGTGGGACAGGGGGAGCAGCCCCAGCATTTT. Encoded protein: CASSVGQGEQPQHF.